The 7 T cell receptor beta chains below come from one sample, sequenced in a study of blood T cell repertoires in COVID-19. Using immunoSEQ multiplex PCR, the repertoire was profiled, and TCRdb retains in-frame clones only, with some absent. The data contain 100,000 to 150,000 clones, less than 85% of them singletons. The sample consisted of peripheral blood. The receptors derive from a woman aged 60-70 years with acute or convalescent COVID-19.

This chain connects TRBV21-1 to TRBJ2-7; TRBD1 reflects the table's D call only, with no check against the DNA. TRBV21-1 constitutes a pseudogene. The CDR3 loop spans 14 amino acids. CDR3 nucleotide sequence: TGTGCCAGCAGCAAATCTGGCAGATCCTACGAGCAGTACTTC. Translating it yields CASSKSGRSYEQYF.

This clone has only one observation. The chain is built from TRBV30 and TRBJ1-1, with TRBD1 matching 8 bases. CDR1 is GTSNPN and CDR2 is SVGIG in the germline V gene (reference sequence). CDR3 length equals 15 residues. With 1 base clipped from V and 7 bases from J, the junction kept 11 bases outside the gene matches. The CDR3 here is CAWSETGAGIGEAFF. CDR3 bases: TGTGCCTGGAGTGAGACAGGGGCTGGGATCGGTGAAGCTTTCTTT. Drawing the rest from reference TRBV30 and TRBJ1-1, the complete variable domain is SQTIHQWPATLVQPVGSPLSLECTVEGTSNPNLYWYRQAAGRGLQLLFYSVGIGQISSEVPQNLSASRPQDRQFILSSKKLLLSDSGFYLCAWSETGAGIGEAFFGQGTRLTVV.

The chain joins TRBV19 to TRBJ2-2; D is undetermined. Trimming pared 7 bases from V and 6 bases from J, leaving 12 bases between. Germline CDR1 reads LNHDA; CDR2 reads SQIVND (reference sequence). This CDR3 region has 13 residues. In nucleotides, the CDR3 is TGTGCCAGTACCGCTACCCATTCCGGGGAGCTGTTTTTT. Amino acids: CASTATHSGELFF.

The chain carries TRBV24-1 and TRBJ1-1, with 8 bases matching TRBD1. V shed 4 bases and J 12 bases; nucleotides not matched to a gene: 12. The length of the CDR3 is 14 residues. Germline V CDR1 and CDR2: KGHDR, SFDVKD. The CDR3 bases are TGTGCCACCAGTGAACCTAACAGGGGGGGGAGAACTTTCTTT. As protein: CATSEPNRGGRTFF.

This clone was observed a single time. This rearrangement joins TRBV5-1 to TRBJ1-1; D perhaps matches TRBD1 (5 bases). This CDR3 has 13 amino acids. Germline loops: CDR1 SGHRS, CDR2 YFSETQ. The ends were cut back, 4 bases at V and 4 bases at J, with 11 bases in the middle. The CDR3 nucleotides are TGCGCCAGCAGCCCACTACAGGCCACTGAAGCTTTCTTT. Translation: CASSPLQATEAFF.

This sequence joins TRBV30 and TRBJ1-3; the D gene is possibly TRBD1 (6 bases). The CDR3 runs 14 residues. Trimming removed 2 bases from V and 0 bases from J, with 8 bases in between. CDR1 is GTSNPN and CDR2 is SVGIG in the germline V gene (reference sequence). CDR3 DNA sequence: TGTGCCTGGAGTAAGGACAGCTCTGGAAACACCATATATTTT. Amino acid sequence: CAWSKDSSGNTIYF.

V and J are TRBV7-9 and TRBJ2-3; D is uncertain. CDR1 is SEHNR and CDR2 is FQNEAQ in the germline V gene (reference sequence). The V end was cut by 0 bases, the J end by 3 bases, with 4 bases between. The length of the CDR3 is 13 residues. CDR3 in amino acids: CASSLATTDTQYF. CDR3 sequence (DNA): TGTGCCAGCAGCTTAGCGACTACAGATACGCAGTATTTT.